This T cell receptor beta chain was recovered during a study of technical replicates of blood from a few donors. Data came from immunoSEQ multiplex PCR; TCRdb stores just in-frame clones and leaves some out. The sample lists approximately 75,000 clones, 81% occurring once. Germline CDR1 SGHRS, CDR2 YFSETQ. This CDR3 contains 14 residues. Trimming removed 1 base from V and 9 bases from J; junction bases left unmatched: 7. Sequenced material: PBMCs. This TCR came from a human donor in good health. Some clones in this sample may be carry-over from other donors' samples. This chain joins TRBV5-1 and TRBJ2-7, with TRBD2 identical over 10 bases. The CDR3 spells CASSLLTSGEGQYF. CDR3 DNA sequence: TGCGCCAGCAGCTTGTTAACTAGCGGGGAGGGGCAGTACTTC.